The source of this T cell receptor beta chain is a study of T cells in Graves' hyperthyroidism and ophthalmopathy. This clonotype is labeled as medium-sized. The antigen remains unidentified. Findings and caveats of the study: Using 13 V-J features, a model discriminated ophthalmopathy from stable hyperthyroidism.

Per the germline V gene, CDR1 is SQVTM and CDR2 is ANQGSEA. The CDR3 consists of 11 residues. V dropped 4 bases and J dropped 8 bases, with 11 bases sitting between them. It was uncontrolled infection, other autoimmune disease, pregnancy or lactation that excluded patients. The TCR beta CDR3 regions underwent amplification using RNA transcripts as the source. TCR CDR3 underwent first-round RT-PCR with the HTBI primer set. TCRdb fed the multiplex PCR reads into MiXCR, producing one record per CDR3 protein. Of roughly 500,000 distinct CDR3 sequences listed, about 46% are singletons. What was sequenced was peripheral blood or thyroid tissue (not recorded which). The V gene is TRBV29-1, the J gene TRBJ1-2, with D maybe TRBD1 (6 bases). This clonotype was sampled from an adult woman with Graves' disease, either hyperthyroidism or ophthalmopathy (not recorded which). The CDR3 region is CSVVEGGGYTF. CDR3 bases: TGCAGCGTTGTAGAGGGGGGAGGCTACACCTTC.